What follows is one T cell receptor (beta chain) and its context. Its antigen remains undetermined. No base-level quality is on record; no much larger clone is a single base apart. Via the germline V gene, CDR1 is MNHEY and CDR2 SVGAGI. Trimming takes 6 bases from V and 4 bases from J, and the germline ends sit 15 bases apart. The CDR3, from cysteine to phenylalanine, totals 14 residues. Solely the CDR3 DNA is kept, with 42 bases framed from the first base. Library generation was performed with the immunoSEQ multiplex PCR assay. TCRdb mirrors the immuneACCESS table, restricted to in-frame sequences. Some clones are absent from its copies; in checked studies, under half trace to an unresolved V gene, and the reason for the others is unknown. The sample profile shows under 200,000 clones; approximately 94% of them were found once. The ten largest account for 14% of the sample. This specimen comes from a study of control samples from healthy donors and cancer patients (dated by TCRdb to 2018 to 2020).

The sequence came from a man aged 60 to 69 with colorectal cancer. Sequenced material: PBMCs. Recombination connected TRBV6-5 to TRBJ1-2; tentative D gene TRBD1, with 6 bases matching. The base sequence is TGTGCCAGCAGGACCTATGGGGGCTCCTATGGCTACACCTTC. Its translation is CASRTYGGSYGYTF.